The 20 T cell receptor beta chains listed next were all sequenced from one sample in a study of T cell repertoires in cytomegalovirus infection. TCRdb recomputed calls from the reads with MiXCR, one row per CDR3 protein. The data show about 130,000 distinct CDR3 sequences, 7% to 10% seen once. Sequenced: PBMCs. All receptors derive from a human donor in good health (CMV status not recorded). Some clones in this sample may be carry-over from other donors' samples.

This clonotype was recorded many times. The chain joins TRBV7-2 to TRBJ2-7, with 8 bases fitting TRBD1. The CDR3 has 16 residues. Unmatched junction bases numbered 18, after V lost 5 bases and J lost 9 bases. Germline values: CDR1 SGHTA, CDR2 FQGNSA. The CDR3 protein is CASSPRWETGESGQYF. The CDR3, as DNA: TGTGCCAGCAGCCCAAGGTGGGAGACAGGGGAGTCGGGGCAGTACTTC.

There are many counts of this clonotype. The chain recombines TRBV5-4 with TRBJ2-3, with D possibly matching TRBD1 (6 bases). The CDR3 is 13 amino acids. Germline CDR1 reads SGHNT; CDR2 reads YYREEE (reference sequence). V dropped 0 bases and J dropped 7 bases, with 9 bases sitting between them. CDR3 region: CASSLVGAYTQYF. The CDR3 nucleotides read TGTGCCAGCAGCTTGGTGGGGGCGTATACGCAGTATTTT.

This clonotype was observed many times. This chain connects TRBV25-1 to TRBJ2-5; 8 bases align to TRBD2. CDR3 length: 13 residues. V was pared by 7 bases and J by 3 bases, with 4 bases of the junction left unmatched. Germline CDR1 is MGHDK and CDR2 is SYGVNS. Written as DNA, the CDR3 is TGTGCCAGCACACTAGCGGCCGAAGAGACCCAGTACTTC. Translating gives CASTLAAEETQYF.

This clonotype showed up just a few times. The rearrangement joins TRBV5-6 to TRBJ1-1; no clear D. The germline V gene has CDR1 SGHDT and CDR2 YYEEEE. Trimming left V 0 bases short and J 0 bases short, with 18 bases between. CDR3 length: 18 amino acids. CDR3: CASSLAGSGGALNTEAFF. The CDR3 bases are TGTGCCAGCAGCTTGGCCGGTAGCGGCGGAGCCTTGAACACTGAAGCTTTCTTT.

The sample holds many counts of this clonotype. The chain combines TRBV7-3 with TRBJ2-7; 7 bases are shared with TRBD2. Losses at the gene ends were 2 bases for V and 4 bases for J; bases not matched to a gene: 8. The CDR3 extends over 15 amino acids. CDR1 and CDR2 (germline): SGHTA, FQGTGA. This CDR3 reads CASSLQGGYGYEQYF. CDR3 DNA: TGTGCCAGCAGCTTACAGGGAGGGTACGGGTACGAGCAGTACTTC. The entire variable domain, with the rest obtained from reference TRBV7-3 and TRBJ2-7, is as follows: GAGVSQTPSNKVTEKGKYVELRCDPISGHTALYWYRQSLGQGPEFLIYFQGTGAADDSGLPNDRFFAVRPEGSVSTLKIQRTERGDSAVYLCASSLQGGYGYEQYFGPGTRLTVT.

The sample holds many counts of this clonotype. This rearrangement joins TRBV5-1 to TRBJ2-1; no clear D. The CDR3 contains 13 residues. Germline V CDR1 and CDR2: SGHRS, YFSETQ. V shed 5 bases and J shed 7 bases, with 13 bases lying between them. CDR3 DNA: TGCGCCAGCAGGAGACACTTCTGGAATGAGCAGTTCTTC. Encoded protein: CASRRHFWNEQFF.

At least ten counts were recorded for this clonotype. The chain couples TRBV5-6 to TRBJ2-1; 8 bases align to TRBD2. J gave up 10 bases and V 3 bases, and 12 bases lay outside the gene matches. This CDR3 has 15 amino acids. Per the germline V gene, CDR1 is SGHDT and CDR2 is YYEEEE. DNA of the CDR3: TGTGCCAGCAGCTCACTCCGGGGGGGCTTGGGCGAGCAGTTCTTC. It specifies CASSSLRGGLGEQFF.

In its sample, this clonotype was seen many times. The V gene is TRBV18, the J gene TRBJ2-3, with 7 bases matching TRBD1. Germline V CDR1 and CDR2: KGHSH, LQKENI. The ends lost 5 bases at V and 0 bases at J; junction bases unmatched: 8. CDR3 length: 16 residues. The CDR3 DNA reads TGTGCCAGCTCAGCCAGGGGGATTCAAAGCACAGATACGCAGTATTTT. Protein sequence: CASSARGIQSTDTQYF.

This clonotype occurred many times. The chain links TRBV28 to TRBJ1-2; no definite D call. CDR3 length equals 10 residues. The germline CDR1 and CDR2 sequences are MDHEN and SYDVKM. The CDR3 here is CPHADYGYTF. The CDR3 region has the DNA TGTCCCCACGCGGACTATGGCTACACCTTC.

This clonotype has at least ten counts. The CDR3 bases are TGTGCCAGCAGCCCCGCTAGGGGGTCAGAGAACTATGGCTACACCTTC. Amino acid sequence: CASSPARGSENYGYTF. This chain joins TRBV7-9 and TRBJ1-2; TRBD1 is a possible D gene (6 bases). V was cut by 5 bases and J by 2 bases, with 18 bases left in between. CDR1 SEHNR and CDR2 FQNEAQ come from the germline V gene (reference sequence). CDR3 length: 16 amino acids.

This clonotype was seen at least ten times. The gene calls are TRBV7-9 and TRBJ2-3, with TRBD2 matching 10 bases. CDR1 is SEHNR and CDR2 is FQNEAQ in the germline V gene (reference sequence). The V and J ends lost 4 bases and 4 bases, in that order; junction bases with no gene match: 17. This CDR3 has 19 residues. The CDR3 nucleotides are TGTGCCAGCAGCTCCACCGGGACTAGCGCCACGCAGCCCTCAGATACGCAGTATTTT. Protein: CASSSTGTSATQPSDTQYF. Looking up the rest from reference TRBV7-9 and TRBJ2-3 gives the full variable domain: DTGVSQNPRHKITKRGQNVTFRCDPISEHNRLYWYRQTLGQGPEFLTYFQNEAQLEKSRLLSDRFSAERPKGSFSTLEIQRTEQGDSAMYLCASSSTGTSATQPSDTQYFGPGTRLTVL.

This clonotype was seen many times. This rearrangement joins TRBV20-1 to TRBJ2-5; TRBD1 might be the D (6 bases). Germline V gene data show CDR1 as DFQATT and CDR2 as SNEGSKA (reference sequence). The CDR3 totals 12 residues. Deletions cut 6 bases from V and 4 bases from J, with 12 bases between. The CDR3 DNA reads as TGCAGTGCCCTATACAGGGCAGAGACCCAGTACTTC. It encodes CSALYRAETQYF.

The table lists this clonotype with many counts. The chain couples TRBV11-1 to TRBJ2-7; tentative D call: TRBD1 (5 bases). Germline values: CDR1 SGHAT, CDR2 FQDESV (reference sequence). CDR3 length equals 15 residues. V lost 5 bases to trimming and J lost 3 bases, with 17 bases between them. The CDR3 sequence: CASSPKRGQNYEQYF. CDR3 bases: TGTGCCAGCAGCCCAAAAAGGGGTCAGAACTACGAGCAGTACTTC.

The chain couples TRBV6-5 to TRBJ1-5; perhaps TRBD1 as D (5 bases). The CDR3 totals 14 residues. Trimming removed 6 bases at V and 5 bases at J, with 14 bases between. Per germline, CDR1 MNHEY and CDR2 SVGAGI. CDR3 region: CASSAAQGYQPQHF. The CDR3 bases are TGTGCCAGCAGCGCCGCCCAGGGTTATCAGCCCCAGCATTTT.

Many counts were recorded for this clonotype. The gene calls are TRBV20-1 and TRBJ2-2; D tentatively fits TRBD1 or TRBD2 (6 bases each). Germline V gene lookup returns CDR1 DFQATT and CDR2 SNEGSKA (reference sequence). V dropped 2 bases and J dropped 6 bases, with 13 bases sitting between them. CDR3 length: 14 amino acids. CDR3 region: CSARRGGPPGELFF. The CDR3 bases are TGCAGTGCTAGACGAGGGGGGCCCCCCGGGGAGCTGTTTTTT.

Ten or more counts support this clonotype. The V call is TRBV3-1, the J call TRBJ1-6; D gene ambiguous. Trimming took 10 bases from V and 14 from J, leaving 12 bases between them. Germline assignment: CDR1 LGHDT and CDR2 YNNKEL (reference sequence). This CDR3 has 10 residues. The CDR3 spells CATMGETLHF. The CDR3 bases are TGTGCCACCATGGGAGAGACCCTCCACTTT.

This clonotype appeared many times. The chain links TRBV7-2 to TRBJ1-2, with 9 positions matching TRBD1. This CDR3 spans 14 amino acids. V lost 5 bases to trimming and J lost 6 bases; unmatched junction nucleotides: 7. Germline CDR1 SGHTA, CDR2 FQGNSA. CDR3 residues: CASSVDRGFDGYTF. The DNA for the CDR3 is TGTGCCAGCAGCGTAGACAGGGGGTTTGATGGCTACACCTTC.

This clonotype has at least ten counts. V is TRBV7-8 and J is TRBJ1-1; D is possibly TRBD1 (5 bases). The CDR3 loop spans 16 amino acids. Germline V lookup: CDR1 SGHVS, CDR2 FQNEAQ. V was trimmed by 5 bases and J by 1 base, leaving 17 bases between them. CDR3 sequence (DNA): TGTGCCAGCAGCGACGCAACCGGGACGAAGAACACTGAAGCTTTCTTT. Protein product: CASSDATGTKNTEAFF.

Ten or more counts support this clonotype. This sequence joins TRBV7-2 and TRBJ2-3; unclear D gene. The CDR3 totals 14 residues. Trimming took off 6 bases at V and 6 bases at J, with 16 bases between the two ends. The germline V gene has CDR1 SGHTA and CDR2 FQGNSA. CDR3 sequence reads: CASSSDPRRDTQYF. In nucleotides, the CDR3 is TGTGCCAGCAGTTCAGACCCCCGGCGGGATACGCAGTATTTT. Together with reference TRBV7-2 and TRBJ2-3, the CDR3 gives the full variable domain: GAGVSQSPSNKVTEKGKDVELRCDPISGHTALYWYRQSLGQGLEFLIYFQGNSAPDKSGLPSDRFSAERTGGSVSTLTIQRTQQEDSAVYLCASSSDPRRDTQYFGPGTRLTVL.

This chain links TRBV19 with TRBJ1-2, with 7 bases lining up with TRBD1. J gave up 4 bases and V 10 bases, and 15 bases lay outside the gene matches. The CDR3 loop spans 15 amino acids. The germline V gene encodes CDR1 LNHDA and CDR2 SQIVND (reference sequence). CDR3 sequence (DNA): TGTGCCACAGCGACCGAAAAAACAGGGGTCTATGGCTACACCTTC. Translating it yields CATATEKTGVYGYTF.